The sequence of this T cell receptor beta chain was determined in a study of identical twins. General study points: Recombination models fit unrelated individuals' TCR alpha sharing but underestimated twins'.

Template switching added a universal primer site, and cDNA bore unique molecular identifiers. Each CDR3 protein is one row after TCRdb ran MiXCR on the 5' RACE reads. The data contain more than 1.5 million distinct CDR3 sequences, around 33% of them singletons. J lost 8 bases, V lost 4 bases, and 7 bases had no gene match. This CDR3 is 15 amino acids long. CDR1 and CDR2 (germline): MNHNS, SASEGT. Concerning this clonotype: Its antigen is not known.

This sequence joins TRBV6-1 and TRBJ1-6, with 8 bases lining up with TRBD1. This receptor was identified in a newborn girl in good health. The sequenced material came from cord blood. CDR3 region: CASSATGARDSPLHF. The CDR3 bases are TGTGCCAGCAGTGCGACAGGGGCTAGGGATTCACCCCTCCACTTT.